Each of the 32 T cell receptor beta chains below was sequenced from the same sample in a study of STAT5B mutations in CD4+ large granular lymphocyte leukemia. Produced via immunoSEQ multiplex PCR; TCRdb's table is partial and in-frame only. This sample has around 37,000 clones, with around 72% found just once. The sample consisted of CD4+ T cells from blood buffy coats. All receptors derive from a human donor in good health.

This chain links TRBV7-3 with TRBJ2-2; TRBD2 matches at 14 bases. Germline CDR1 reads SGHTA; CDR2 reads FQGTGA. The CDR3 length is 15 residues. Unmatched junction bases numbered 2, after V lost 5 bases and J lost 6 bases. CDR3 region: CASSATSGRAGELFF. CDR3 in DNA: TGTGCCAGCAGCGCGACTAGCGGGAGGGCCGGGGAGCTGTTTTTT.

This clone was counted a few times. The chain combines TRBV15 with TRBJ1-1; 8 bases match TRBD1. CDR3 size: 15 residues. V was pared by 1 base and J by 3 bases, with 4 bases of the junction left unmatched. Per the germline V gene, CDR1 is LNHNV and CDR2 is YYDKDF (reference sequence). DNA for the CDR3: TGTGCCACCAGCAGAGGTCAGGGGGCGGACACTGAAGCTTTCTTT. This translates into CATSRGQGADTEAFF.

The rearrangement joins TRBV5-1 to TRBJ2-3; TRBD1 matches at 9 bases. This CDR3 has 16 residues. Per the germline V gene, CDR1 is SGHRS and CDR2 is YFSETQ. J gave up 4 bases and V 4 bases, and 10 bases lay outside the gene matches. CDR3 region: CASSVTGGASPDTQYF. CDR3 DNA: TGCGCCAGCAGCGTTACAGGGGGCGCCTCCCCAGATACGCAGTATTTT.

J is TRBJ2-2 and V is TRBV21-1. TRBV21-1 is flagged as a pseudogene. This CDR3 comprises 15 residues. The CDR3 is CASSNPDLNTGELFF. The CDR3 DNA is TGTGCCAGCAGCAATCCCGATCTGAACACCGGGGAGCTGTTTTTT.

The chain has TRBV7-9 and TRBJ2-7; D unclear. Looked up from germline, CDR1 is SEHNR and CDR2 is FQNEAQ (reference sequence). V was pared by 5 bases and J by 2 bases, with 7 bases between. This CDR3 comprises 12 residues. The CDR3 DNA reads TGTGCCAGCAGCCTCCAACCCTACGAGCAGTACTTC. Its translation is CASSLQPYEQYF.

The gene calls are TRBV10-3 and TRBJ2-2; D perhaps matches TRBD1 (5 bases). This CDR3 comprises 14 residues. Germline V gene sequence: CDR1 ENHRY, CDR2 SYGVKD. Trimming shortened V by 5 bases and J by 1 base, and 8 bases separated the two germline ends. The CDR3 protein is CAISTGLNTGELFF. The CDR3 DNA reads as TGTGCCATCAGTACAGGATTGAACACCGGGGAGCTGTTTTTT.

V gene TRBV7-8 combines with J gene TRBJ2-6; the D gene could be TRBD1 or TRBD2 (5 bases each). Germline V gene sequence: CDR1 SGHVS, CDR2 FQNEAQ. Trimming took off 2 bases at V and 6 bases at J, with 14 bases between the two ends. This CDR3 is 16 amino acids long. DNA for the CDR3: TGTGCCAGCAGCTTACGACCGGGACGGACGGCCAACGTCCTGACTTTC. This encodes CASSLRPGRTANVLTF.

The gene calls are TRBV7-8 and TRBJ2-1, with 7 bases matching TRBD2. V dropped 2 bases and J dropped 2; count of bases not matched to a gene: 3. The CDR3 has 15 residues. The V gene's germline CDR1 is SGHVS and CDR2 FQNEAQ. The CDR3 nucleotides are TGTGCCAGCAGCTTAAAGCGGGGCACCTACAATGAGCAGTTCTTC. Amino acid sequence: CASSLKRGTYNEQFF.

The chain combines TRBV5-1 with TRBJ2-7; the match to TRBD2 covers 10 bases. The germline gives CDR1 SGHRS, CDR2 YFSETQ. The CDR3 spans 15 residues. Losses at the gene ends were 5 bases for V and 0 bases for J; bases not matched to a gene: 5. CDR3 sequence reads: CASRPGTSVSYEQYF. The DNA of the CDR3 is TGCGCCAGCAGACCCGGGACTAGCGTCTCCTACGAGCAGTACTTC.

The V gene is TRBV7-2, the J gene TRBJ2-1; 8 positions agree with TRBD2. Germline V gene data show CDR1 as SGHTA and CDR2 as FQGNSA. With V trimmed by 0 bases and J by 7 bases, 2 bases remained unmatched. This CDR3 is 14 amino acids long. For the CDR3, the DNA is TGTGCCAGCAGCTTAGCGGGGACTAGAAATGAGCAGTTCTTC. Translating it yields CASSLAGTRNEQFF. The full variable domain, with the rest looked up from reference TRBV7-2 and TRBJ2-1, is GAGVSQSPSNKVTEKGKDVELRCDPISGHTALYWYRQSLGQGLEFLIYFQGNSAPDKSGLPSDRFSAERTGGSVSTLTIQRTQQEDSAVYLCASSLAGTRNEQFFGPGTRLTVL.

This clone was observed a handful of times. The V gene is TRBV11-1, the J gene TRBJ2-2; D remains ambiguous. Trimming cost V 7 bases and J 3 bases, with 6 bases left between them. Germline CDR1 SGHAT, CDR2 FQDESV (reference sequence). This CDR3 has 12 amino acids. CDR3 loop: CASTDDTGELFF. In DNA form, the CDR3 reads TGTGCCAGCACCGACGACACCGGGGAGCTGTTTTTT.

The rearrangement uses TRBV5-1 and TRBJ2-6; D tentatively fits TRBD1 or TRBD2 (6 bases each). V lost 3 bases and J lost 4, with 23 bases in between. The CDR3 has 19 residues. The V gene's germline CDR1 is SGHRS and CDR2 YFSETQ. The CDR3 loop is CASSSTRGSWASGANVLTF. For the CDR3, the DNA is TGCGCCAGCAGCTCGACTAGGGGGTCATGGGCGAGCGGGGCCAACGTCCTGACTTTC.

The chain recombines TRBV5-1 with TRBJ2-5; 12 bases agree with TRBD2. The V gene end was trimmed by 2 bases and the J gene end by 5 bases; junction bases not matched to a gene: 7. There are 16 residues in the CDR3. Germline V gene lookup returns CDR1 SGHRS and CDR2 YFSETQ. The CDR3 nucleotides read TGCGCCAGCAGCTTTCGACTAGCGGGAGATAGTGAGACCCAGTACTTC. Translated, it gives CASSFRLAGDSETQYF.

This clone is a singleton in its sample. This chain uses TRBV27 with TRBJ2-7; D possibly corresponds to TRBD2 (5 bases). Per the germline V gene, CDR1 is MNHEY and CDR2 is SMNVEV (reference sequence). The CDR3 extends over 15 amino acids. Trimming cost V 6 bases and J 0 bases, with 15 bases left between them. This chain's CDR3 is CASRRDLGSSYEQYF. Written as DNA, the CDR3 is TGTGCCAGCAGACGGGATCTGGGTTCCTCCTACGAGCAGTACTTC.

The CDR3 DNA reads as TGCGCCAGCAGCCAAGCGATACAGGGCGCCTACGAGCAGTACTTC. Protein sequence: CASSQAIQGAYEQYF. The chain links TRBV4-3 to TRBJ2-7, with a weak D call TRBD1 (6 bases). With 1 base removed from V and 2 bases from J, the gap between germline ends came to 12 bases. The CDR3 contains 15 residues. Germline V gene data show CDR1 as LGHNA and CDR2 as YSLEER.

This clone has only a few counts. The genes are TRBV5-6 and TRBJ1-5; the D gene is possibly TRBD1 (6 bases). CDR1 and CDR2 (germline): SGHDT, YYEEEE. V gave up 2 bases and J gave up 15 bases, with 18 bases separating them. CDR3 length equals 13 residues. The CDR3 sequence: CASSFAGRGPGHF. CDR3 coding DNA: TGTGCCAGCAGCTTCGCCGGGCGGGGGCCGGGGCATTTT.

This clone was picked up a small number of times. The chain combines TRBV2 with TRBJ1-6; 8 nucleotides align to TRBD1. After removal of 6 bases from V and 8 bases from J, the junction contained 18 bases not matched to a gene. Germline-derived CDR1 and CDR2 are SNHLY and FYNNEI. The CDR3 sequence is 18 residues long. CDR3 sequence: CASRKGTGGFLLDSPLHF. For the CDR3, the DNA is TGTGCCAGCAGAAAAGGGACAGGCGGATTCTTACTCGATTCACCCCTCCACTTT. The full variable domain, its missing parts supplied by reference TRBV2 and TRBJ1-6, is EPEVTQTPSHQVTQMGQEVILRCVPISNHLYFYWYRQILGQKVEFLVSFYNNEISEKSEIFDDQFSVERPDGSNFTLKIRSTKLEDSAMYFCASRKGTGGFLLDSPLHFGNGTRLTVT.

The gene calls are TRBV6-5 and TRBJ2-5; D is undetermined. The J call may be mistaken, given a closer DNA end match to TRBJ2-7. Germline V gene lookup returns CDR1 MNHEY and CDR2 SVGAGI. The CDR3 sequence is 15 residues long. CDR3 nucleotides: TGTGCCAGCAGCCGAACTGTGATGTCATCCTACGAGCAGTACTTC. Amino acid sequence: CASSRTVMSSYEQYF.

The genes are TRBV30 and TRBJ2-3; TRBD2 agrees at 15 bases. Germline assignment: CDR1 GTSNPN and CDR2 SVGIG (reference sequence). Trimming cost V 3 bases and J 1 base; bases outside gene matches: 2. This CDR3 has 16 amino acids. This chain's CDR3 is CAWRRTSGRGTDTQYF. The DNA for the CDR3 is TGTGCCTGGAGGCGGACTAGCGGGAGGGGCACAGATACGCAGTATTTT.

The V and J genes are TRBV18 and TRBJ2-7; D is perhaps TRBD1 or TRBD2 (5 bases each). V gave up 2 bases and J gave up 1 base, with 9 bases separating them. The CDR3 is 14 amino acids. Germline V gene data show CDR1 as KGHSH and CDR2 as LQKENI. CDR3 nucleotides: TGTGCCAGCTCACCAACAGGAGGTTCCTACGAGCAGTACTTC. It translates to CASSPTGGSYEQYF.

The chain combines TRBV4-1 with TRBJ2-5; D possibly matches TRBD1 or TRBD2 (5 bases each). Germline values: CDR1 MGHRA, CDR2 YSYEKL. Trimming pared 4 bases from V and 2 bases from J, leaving 14 bases between. The length of the CDR3 is 15 residues. Here the CDR3 reads CASSPPGRRQETQYF. The CDR3 region has the DNA TGCGCCAGCAGCCCACCGGGACGTCGACAAGAGACCCAGTACTTC.

This rearrangement joins TRBV6-5 to TRBJ1-3; D gene uncertain. Per the germline V gene, CDR1 is MNHEY and CDR2 is SVGAGI. V was cut by 0 bases and J by 1 base, with 10 bases left in between. The CDR3 is 16 residues long. CDR3 nucleotides: TGTGCCAGCAGTTACTCGCTGGACCCTTCTGGAAACACCATATATTTT. Its protein product is CASSYSLDPSGNTIYF.

J is TRBJ2-7 and V is TRBV5-6; no firm D call. Germline assignment: CDR1 SGHDT and CDR2 YYEEEE. Trimming stripped 4 bases from V and 3 bases from J, with 14 bases between. This CDR3 comprises 14 residues. In DNA, the CDR3 is TGTGCCAGCAGCCGACGGCAGGTCCACTACGAGCAGTACTTC. This sequence encodes CASSRRQVHYEQYF.

The CDR3 is CASGRLAGPSTDTQYF. CDR3 sequence (DNA): TGTGCCAGCGGCCGGCTTGCTGGACCGAGCACAGATACGCAGTATTTT. The rearrangement uses TRBV7-7 and TRBJ2-3; D is ambiguous. Germline V lookup: CDR1 SSHAT, CDR2 FNYEAQ (reference sequence). This CDR3 is 16 amino acids long. Trimming removed 8 bases from V and 0 bases from J, with 18 bases in between.

The chain carries TRBV27 and TRBJ1-4, with D possibly TRBD1 on 6 matching bases. CDR3 size: 14 residues. Trimming shortened V by 3 bases and J by 6 bases, and 11 bases separated the two germline ends. Germline V CDR1 and CDR2: MNHEY, SMNVEV (reference sequence). The CDR3 DNA follows: TGTGCCAGCAGTTTCGACGGGGGGCATGAAAAACTGTTTTTT. This encodes CASSFDGGHEKLFF.

The chain employs TRBV10-3 and TRBJ2-3, with 10 bases matching TRBD2. Germline values: CDR1 ENHRY, CDR2 SYGVKD. The CDR3 is 15 residues long. The V gene end was trimmed by 4 bases and the J gene end by 4 bases; junction bases not matched to a gene: 5. The CDR3 DNA reads as TGTGCCATCAGTGGACTAGCGGGTGTGTCAGATACGCAGTATTTT. Protein sequence: CAISGLAGVSDTQYF.

The rearrangement uses TRBV27 and TRBJ1-1; 7 bases are shared with TRBD1. Trimming removed 8 bases from V and 1 base from J; junction bases left unmatched: 10. Germline lookup yields CDR1 MNHEY and CDR2 SMNVEV (reference sequence). The CDR3 totals 15 residues. The CDR3 coding sequence is TGTGCCAGCGGCCCGAGGGGGACAGCGAACACTGAAGCTTTCTTT. Translating it yields CASGPRGTANTEAFF.

CDR3 protein: CSAIRGEQFF. The CDR3 coding sequence is TGCAGTGCTATACGGGGTGAGCAGTTCTTC. The chain recombines TRBV20-1 with TRBJ2-1; perhaps TRBD2 as D (5 bases). CDR3 length equals 10 residues. V was cut by 4 bases and J by 9 bases, with 7 bases left in between. Germline V gene sequence: CDR1 DFQATT, CDR2 SNEGSKA (reference sequence).

This chain links TRBV7-2 with TRBJ2-3; no reliable D call. This CDR3 comprises 14 residues. Per germline, CDR1 SGHTA and CDR2 FQGNSA. Between the trimmed V and J ends, which lost 5 bases and 0 bases, there was a span of 9 bases. The CDR3 spells CASSQLTSTDTQYF. CDR3 coding DNA: TGTGCCAGCAGCCAACTCACTAGCACAGATACGCAGTATTTT.

The genes are TRBV19 and TRBJ2-3, with D uncertain. This CDR3 is 12 amino acids long. Germline lookup yields CDR1 LNHDA and CDR2 SQIVND (reference sequence). The V and J ends lost 4 bases and 5 bases respectively, with 7 bases between them. The DNA for the CDR3 is TGTGCCAGTAGTACCCAAGGAGATACGCAGTATTTT. Encoded protein: CASSTQGDTQYF.

V and J are TRBV4-1 and TRBJ1-3; tentatively, D is TRBD1 (6 bases). The CDR3 is 17 amino acids. Germline CDR1 is MGHRA and CDR2 is YSYEKL. V lost 3 bases and J lost 0, with 15 bases in between. In DNA, the CDR3 is TGCGCCAGCAGCCATTACCGCACAGGGCCCTCTGGAAACACCATATATTTT. Encoded protein: CASSHYRTGPSGNTIYF.

The chain is built from TRBV5-1 and TRBJ2-7; D may be TRBD2 (6 bases). Germline CDR1 reads SGHRS; CDR2 reads YFSETQ. Trimming stripped 3 bases from V and 4 bases from J, with 14 bases between. The CDR3 spans 14 residues. For the CDR3, the DNA is TGCGCCAGCAGCTCCGGACTATCACGTTACGAGCAGTACTTC. This sequence encodes CASSSGLSRYEQYF. Full variable domain (missing parts from reference TRBV5-1 and TRBJ2-7): KAGVTQTPRYLIKTRGQQVTLSCSPISGHRSVSWYQQTPGQGLQFLFEYFSETQRNKGNFPGRFSGRQFSNSRSEMNVSTLELGDSALYLCASSSGLSRYEQYFGPGTRLTVT.